This TCR beta chain came from a study of blood T cell repertoires in COVID-19. Looking at the study overall: Acute-phase and convalescent COVID-19 samples originated in the United States, Italy and Spain. Nucleic acid was either cDNA or gDNA, and it came from T cells, B-cell-depleted T cells, or PBMCs.

Authors' analysis steps: Quantification of nucleated cells was approximated via reference gene primer amplification. The protocol was immunoSEQ multiplex PCR, while the TCRdb copy is restricted to in-frame clones and leaves out a portion. That table supplies the V and J calls and clone size; D and trimming were determined from the DNA. This table has fewer than 80,000 clones, about 88% appearing once. Per the germline V gene, CDR1 is SGHTS and CDR2 is YDEGEE. The CDR3 contains 15 residues. Trimming took 0 bases from V and 4 from J, leaving 13 bases between them. The source of this sequence is a woman over 75 with active or convalescent COVID-19. The sequencing input was peripheral blood. This chain connects TRBV5-8 to TRBJ2-5, with D perhaps matching TRBD1 (5 bases). CDR3 residues: CASSLGTLKGETQYF. Written as DNA, the CDR3 is TGTGCCAGCAGCTTGGGGACACTCAAGGGAGAGACCCAGTACTTC.